Listed below are T cell receptor beta chains from one sample, sequenced in a study of Graves' ophthalmopathy and Graves' hyperthyroidism. TCRdb reprocessed the multiplex PCR reads with MiXCR, giving one entry per CDR3 protein. The sample holds 300,000 or so distinct CDR3 sequences, roughly a sixth seen once. The sample consisted of peripheral blood. The receptor source for this set is an adult man with Graves' ophthalmopathy. Each CDR3 is given with its conserved first and last residue. A D gene is named only where the DNA matches it firmly. Clone size is given as once, few, many, or a class for an expanded clone.

>TRBV20-1|many|TRBJ2-7|.
CSARGSSYEQYF
TGCAGTGCTAGAGGCAGCTCCTACGAGCAGTACTTC
>TRBV7-9|many|TRBJ1-3|.
CASSLVHIDSGNTIYF
TGTGCCAGCAGCTTAGTTCACATCGACTCTGGAAACACCATATATTTT
>TRBV28|many|TRBJ2-5|.
CASSPRGQETQYF
TGTGCCAGCAGTCCCCGCGGCCAAGAGACCCAGTACTTC
>TRBV4-1|few|TRBJ1-1|.
CASSQVARVSSEAFF
TGCGCCAGCAGCCAAGTGGCCAGGGTTTCATCTGAAGCTTTCTTT
>TRBV6-1|many|TRBJ1-2|TRBD1
CASTRTGDDYGYTF
TGTGCCAGCACTAGGACAGGTGATGACTATGGCTACACCTTC
>TRBV5-6|many|TRBJ1-1|TRBD1
CASSLLRGATEAFF
TGTGCCAGCAGCTTGCTCAGGGGGGCCACTGAAGCTTTCTTT
>TRBV12-3/TRBV12-4|few|TRBJ2-7|TRBD1
CASSRTGTGTYEQYF
TGTGCCAGCAGCCGAACCGGGACAGGGACCTACGAGCAGTACTTC
>TRBV20-1|once|TRBJ2-4|.
CSATGGGAKNIQYF
TGCAGTGCTACCGGAGGGGGGGCCAAAAACATTCAGTACTTC
>TRBV4-3|many|TRBJ2-5|TRBD1
CASSPTGTDQETQYF
TGCGCCAGCAGCCCCACCGGGACAGACCAAGAGACCCAGTACTTC
>TRBV19|few|TRBJ1-3|.
CATFSRGRSGNTIYF
TGTGCCACCTTCAGTCGGGGCAGGTCTGGAAACACCATATATTTT
>TRBV7-9|many|TRBJ2-5|.
CASSLSPQETQYF
TGTGCCAGCAGTTTGAGCCCACAAGAGACCCAGTACTTC